This T cell receptor beta chain emerged from a study of naive CD8 T cells in extremely preterm neonates (dated by TCRdb to 2015 to 2018). Background for the entire study: The age range of the adult participants is stated as 25-50 years in the abstract but as 20-50 years in the methods. The study compared TCRbeta CDR3 repertoires of sorted naive CD8+ T cells across four age groups: extremely preterm neonates, term neonates, young children and adults.

Trimming at the junction amounts to 5 bases on V and 8 bases on J, and the germline ends lie 13 bases apart. The CDR3, cysteine through phenylalanine, is 13 amino acids long. Kept here is only the CDR3 DNA, which spans 39 bases and is read in frame from base 1. The germline V gene (reference sequence) gives CDR1 as MNHNY and CDR2 as SVGAGI. What the study reported, not specific to this receptor: To track T cell development within individuals, the authors urged prospective longitudinal studies of preterm and term neonates. Compared with the older groups, preterm CDR3s were shorter and closer to germline, carrying fewer N additions and showing less junctional trimming. Preterm neonates showed significantly lower iChao1 richness than every other age group (p < 0.05) along with an even clone distribution, indicating a less rich repertoire. A higher proportion of shared CDR3 nucleotide sequences was found in preterm neonates (about 2.5%) than in term neonates (0.4%), young children (around 0.03%) and adults (about 0.01%). As limitations, the authors pointed to a small sample size and variable productive template counts among preterm samples.

A two-step, bias-controlled multiplex PCR was used to amplify TCRbeta CDR3 regions from genomic DNA. Primers specific for every TRBV and TRBJ gene segment were included in the multiplex PCR. TCRbeta repertoire data were generated with the immunoSEQ Assay. As for the original processing: A relative-frequency ratio and a modified nearest-neighbor algorithm were applied to filter and cluster reads so that closely related sequences were merged. IMGT annotation was the basis for assigning V, D and J genes to CDR3 sequences. Template counts were corrected for PCR amplification bias and quantified by comparison with synthetic TCR CDR3 analog sequences. Only unique productive sequences, that is, in-frame CDR3 sequences lacking stop codons, were included in the analyses. The immunoSEQ Analyzer software was used to calculate iChao1 richness and clonality, with clonality defined as 1 minus Pielou's evenness. Statistical testing was performed in JMP, using Student's t-test or a non-parametric test depending on Shapiro-Wilk normality results. Held by TCRdb, this immuneACCESS table contains in-frame sequences only and omits some clones. Under half of the omission traces to an unresolved V gene where checked; the cause of the rest is unknown. D and trimming were read from the DNA, whereas the V and J calls and clone size are those reported in that table. Recorded for this sample are several thousand clones; roughly 97% of them occurred a single time. In total, the top ten clones hold 2.5% to 3% of the sample.

As regards this clone: Its antigen is currently not known. No per-base quality is available; no much larger clone lies one base away.

The peripheral blood donors were five healthy children aged roughly 15-56 months who were having elective routine surgery, plus five healthy nonsmoking adults. The adult controls were healthy nonsmokers between roughly 20 and 50 years old, with a median age of 39 years. A FACSAria III cell sorter was used to sort live, Annexin V-negative naive CD8+ T cells (CD3+CD8+CD45RA+CCR7+). Each sample yielded between roughly 17,000 and 100,000 sorted naive CD8+ T cells. Mononuclear cells were isolated from diluted blood by Ficoll-Paque density gradient centrifugation. Before sorting, mononuclear cells were cryopreserved in 10% DMSO plus 90% FBS and kept long term at -150 degrees C. After thawing, the cells were stained with Annexin V and with antibodies against CD3, CD8, CCR7 and CD45RA. The DNeasy Blood and Tissue Kit was used to extract genomic DNA from sorted cell pellets that had been snap-frozen.

The clonotype comes from a human donor in good health. The chain is made from TRBV6-6 and TRBJ2-1, with no D gene named confidently. Sequenced input: naive CD8+ T cells from blood. This receptor carries the CDR3 CASSPPYSDEQFF. The nucleotide sequence is TGTGCCAGCAGTCCGCCCTATTCCGATGAGCAGTTCTTC.